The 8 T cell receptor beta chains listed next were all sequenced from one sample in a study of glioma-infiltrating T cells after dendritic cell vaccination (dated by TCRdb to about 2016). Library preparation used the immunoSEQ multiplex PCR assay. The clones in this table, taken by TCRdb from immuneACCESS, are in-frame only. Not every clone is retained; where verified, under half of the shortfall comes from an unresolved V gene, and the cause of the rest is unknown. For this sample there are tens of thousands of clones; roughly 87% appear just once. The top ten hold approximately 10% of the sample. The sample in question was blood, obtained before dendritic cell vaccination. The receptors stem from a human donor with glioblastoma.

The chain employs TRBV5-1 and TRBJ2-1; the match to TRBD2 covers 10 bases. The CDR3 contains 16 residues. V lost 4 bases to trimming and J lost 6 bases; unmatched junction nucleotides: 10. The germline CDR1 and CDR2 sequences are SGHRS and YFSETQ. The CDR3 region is CASSANRRLAGNEQFF. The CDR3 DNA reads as TGCGCCAGCAGCGCCAACCGGCGACTAGCGGGCAATGAGCAGTTCTTC.

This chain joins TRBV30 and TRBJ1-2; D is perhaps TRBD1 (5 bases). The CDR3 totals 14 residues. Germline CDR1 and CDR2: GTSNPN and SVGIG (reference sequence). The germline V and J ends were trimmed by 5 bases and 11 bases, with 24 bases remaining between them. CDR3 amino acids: CAWGSREGWVRYTF. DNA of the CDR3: TGTGCCTGGGGATCTCGGGAGGGGTGGGTGAGGTACACCTTC.

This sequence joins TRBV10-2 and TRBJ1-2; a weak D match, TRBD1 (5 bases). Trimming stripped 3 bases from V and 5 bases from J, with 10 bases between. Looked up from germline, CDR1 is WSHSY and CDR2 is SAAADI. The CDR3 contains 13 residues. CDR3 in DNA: TGCGCCAGCAGTGATACCAGGGTTTATGGCTACACCTTC. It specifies CASSDTRVYGYTF.

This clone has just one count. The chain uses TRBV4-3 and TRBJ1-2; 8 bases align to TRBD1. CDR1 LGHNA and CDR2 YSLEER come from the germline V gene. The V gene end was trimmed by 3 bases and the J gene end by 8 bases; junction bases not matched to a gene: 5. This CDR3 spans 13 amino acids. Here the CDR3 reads CASSQAGGGGYTF. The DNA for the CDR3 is TGCGCCAGCAGCCAGGCAGGGGGCGGGGGCTACACCTTC.

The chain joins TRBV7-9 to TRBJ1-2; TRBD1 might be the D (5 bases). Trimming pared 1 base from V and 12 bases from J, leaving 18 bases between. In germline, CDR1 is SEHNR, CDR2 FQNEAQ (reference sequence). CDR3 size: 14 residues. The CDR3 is CASSLGGGRPGHTF. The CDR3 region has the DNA TGTGCCAGCAGCTTAGGAGGCGGGAGGCCAGGGCACACCTTC.

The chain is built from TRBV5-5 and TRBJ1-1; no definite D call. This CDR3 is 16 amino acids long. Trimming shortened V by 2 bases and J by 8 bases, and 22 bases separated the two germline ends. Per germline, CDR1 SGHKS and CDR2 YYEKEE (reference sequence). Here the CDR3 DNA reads TGTGCCAGCAGCTTTCTCCCTAACCAGAACGGGGTCGAAGCTTTCTTT. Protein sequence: CASSFLPNQNGVEAFF.

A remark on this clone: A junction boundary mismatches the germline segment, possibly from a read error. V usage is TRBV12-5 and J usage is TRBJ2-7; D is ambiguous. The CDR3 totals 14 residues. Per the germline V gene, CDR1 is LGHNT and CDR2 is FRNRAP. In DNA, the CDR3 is TGTGCTAGTGGTTTGGTGGGCGCTTCCTACGGGCAGTACTTC. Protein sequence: CASGLVGASYGQYF. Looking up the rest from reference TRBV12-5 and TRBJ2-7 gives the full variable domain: DARVTQTPRHKVTEMGQEVTMRCQPILGHNTVFWYRQTMMQGLELLAYFRNRAPLDDSGMPKDRFSAEMPDATLATLKIQPSEPRDSAVYFCASGLVGASYGQYFGPGTRLTVT.

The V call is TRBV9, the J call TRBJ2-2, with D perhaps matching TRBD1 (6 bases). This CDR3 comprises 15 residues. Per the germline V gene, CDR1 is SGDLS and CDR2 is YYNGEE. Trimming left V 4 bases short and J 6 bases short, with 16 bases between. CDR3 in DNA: TGTGCCAGCAGCCCGACGGACAGTCCAGCCGGGGAGCTGTTTTTT. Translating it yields CASSPTDSPAGELFF.